This T cell receptor (beta chain) stems from a study of T cell changes during pregnancy in multiple sclerosis (dated by TCRdb to about 2019). At the level of the whole study: In women with multiple sclerosis, the researchers looked at how the T cell repertoire shifted as pregnancy progressed.

Spanning cysteine to phenylalanine, the CDR3 consists of 17 amino acids. Solely the CDR3 DNA is kept, with 51 bases framed from the first base. V lost 4 bases and J lost 1 base, and the count of bases not matched to a germline gene is 6. Taken from the germline V gene (reference sequence), the CDR1 and CDR2 loops are SEHNR and FQNEAQ. Library method: the immunoSEQ multiplex PCR assay. TCRdb took over this immuneACCESS table, retaining in-frame rearrangements with V and J assigned. Such tables are incomplete; in checked studies, under half of the missing clones stem from an unresolved V gene, and the remainder is unexplained. The sample has roughly 53,000 clones on record, 92% of them singletons. The biggest ten clones account for approximately 0.39% of the sample. Regarding this clone: Its antigen is still unknown. The input lacks base qualities; no much larger clone sits a single base away.

The TCR originated in a female donor in good health, enrolled as a control in a pregnancy study. The chain uses TRBV7-9 and TRBJ2-2, and 10 bases in between align with TRBD1. Sequenced material: CD4+ T cells from peripheral blood mononuclear cells, taken in the second trimester of pregnancy. The CDR3 protein: CASSWTGGSMNTGELFF. The DNA reads as follows: TGTGCCAGCAGCTGGACAGGGGGGTCTATGAACACCGGGGAGCTGTTTTTT.